A single T cell receptor beta chain is shown here with its context. The sample comes from a study of OX40 agonist ivuxolimab in advanced cancers. The assay was immunoSEQ multiplex PCR, and TCRdb's table has in-frame clones only and misses some. Of tens of thousands of clones in the sample, roughly 89% were seen once. The length of the CDR3 is 15 residues. With 3 bases clipped from V and 5 bases from J, the junction kept 10 bases outside the gene matches. Per the germline V gene, CDR1 is SGDLS and CDR2 is YYNGEE. This sequence joins TRBV9 and TRBJ1-1; 7 positions agree with TRBD1. The sequence was obtained from an adult with an advanced solid tumor such as melanoma, head and neck, liver or kidney cancer. Sample: CD4+ or CD8+ T cells sorted from blood, taken in a trial of the OX40 agonist ivuxolimab. The CDR3 bases are TGTGCCAGCAGCGGGAACGACAGGGTGGATACTGAAGCTTTCTTT. Translation gives CASSGNDRVDTEAFF.